This TCR beta chain was identified in a study of PD-L1 blockade in urothelial cancer. General study results and limits: Better survival was predicted by below-median pretreatment blood TCR clonality.

Here immunoSEQ multiplex PCR was the method, and the copy in TCRdb shows in-frame clones only, minus some. The data show about 120,000 clones, 85% to 90% seen once. Of note for this clone: The antigen is unknown.

The sample's time point: peripheral blood 6 weeks after treatment start. Every patient provided from 1 to 8 samples, collected pretreatment and on-treatment. The CDR3 sequence is 16 residues long. V was cut by 1 base and J by 0 bases, with 12 bases left in between. CDR1 and CDR2 from the germline V gene are LNHDA and SQIVND (reference sequence). The sequence was collected from a man aged 60 to 69 with urothelial cancer. The gene calls are TRBV19 and TRBJ1-1, with a weak D call TRBD1 (6 bases). The sequencing used PBMCs, collected around atezolizumab (anti-PD-L1) treatment. CDR3 amino acids: CASSIGGLRMNTEAFF. CDR3 nucleotide sequence: TGTGCCAGTAGTATAGGGGGGCTTCGGATGAACACTGAAGCTTTCTTT.